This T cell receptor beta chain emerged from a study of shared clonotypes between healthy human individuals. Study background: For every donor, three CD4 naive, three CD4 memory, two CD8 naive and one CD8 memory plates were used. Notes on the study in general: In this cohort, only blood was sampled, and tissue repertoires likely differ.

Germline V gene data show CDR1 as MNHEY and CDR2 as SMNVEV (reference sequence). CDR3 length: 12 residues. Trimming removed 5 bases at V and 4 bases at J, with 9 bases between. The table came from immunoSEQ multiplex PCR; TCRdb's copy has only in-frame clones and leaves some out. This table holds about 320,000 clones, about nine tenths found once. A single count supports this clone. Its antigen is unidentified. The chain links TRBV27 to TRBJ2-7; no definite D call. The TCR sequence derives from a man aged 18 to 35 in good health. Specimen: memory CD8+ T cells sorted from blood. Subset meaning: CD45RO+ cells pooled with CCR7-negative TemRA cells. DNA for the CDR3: TGTGCCAGCAGTCCCCATTGGTACGAGCAGTACTTC. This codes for CASSPHWYEQYF.